This TCR beta chain was sequenced during a study of cytomegalovirus exposure and HLA in healthy donors. V trimming: 5 bases; J trimming: 2 bases; junction bases outside the gene matches: 6. The germline gives CDR1 MDHEN, CDR2 SYDVKM. The length of the CDR3 is 15 residues. Unrecorded immune exposure was likely among donors, who were nominally healthy when sampled. 13 Jbeta primers and 60 Vbeta primers were used for the PCR. Method: immunoSEQ multiplex PCR; TCRdb's copy keeps in-frame clones and lacks some. The sample holds more than 95,000 clones, around 75% seen once. The chain has TRBV28 and TRBJ1-5, with 7 bases lining up with TRBD1. This clonotype was obtained from a woman aged 18-35 years in good health and CMV-seronegative. The source material was PBMCs. The CDR3: CASSTRQGGNQPQHF. Written as DNA, the CDR3 is TGTGCCAGCAGTACTCGACAGGGTGGCAATCAGCCCCAGCATTTT.